This T cell receptor beta chain is from a study of control samples from healthy donors and cancer patients. This CDR3 contains 17 residues. CDR1 and CDR2 from the germline V gene are MNHEY and SMNVEV (reference sequence). Trimming left V 2 bases short and J 0 bases short, with 17 bases between. Measured with immunoSEQ multiplex PCR; TCRdb has only the in-frame clones, and not every one. The table has about 150,000 clones, about nine tenths seen once. The sequenced sample was blood. This sequence was found in a man in his thirties or forties in good health. This chain connects TRBV27 to TRBJ2-7; no firm D call. The DNA for the CDR3 is TGTGCCAGCAGTTTAAGGGTCACGGGTTGGAGCTCCTACGAGCAGTACTTC. Translated: CASSLRVTGWSSYEQYF.